This TCR beta chain emerged from a study of shared clonotypes between healthy human individuals. Study-wide results and caveats: Sequencing depth was expected to affect clonotype sharing among donors.

In regard to this clone: Its cognate antigen is unknown. Other DNA sequences in this specimen translate into the identical CDR3.

Researchers divided each subset's genomic DNA evenly across several immunoSEQ plates. Here immunoSEQ multiplex PCR was the method, and the copy in TCRdb shows in-frame clones only, minus some. The table has around 2.1 million clones, approximately 96% seen once. Sequencing input: naive CD4+ T cells sorted from blood. Documented subset: CD45RA+ positively selected. This TCR was recovered from a man aged 18 to 30 in good health.

The CDR3 DNA reads as TGCAGCGTTGAAGTAAGCTACGAGCAGTACTTC. It translates to CSVEVSYEQYF. The rearrangement joins TRBV29-1 to TRBJ2-7; D remains ambiguous. Trimming cost V 1 base and J 3 bases, with 4 bases left between them. Per the germline V gene, CDR1 is SQVTM and CDR2 is ANQGSEA. CDR3 size: 11 residues.